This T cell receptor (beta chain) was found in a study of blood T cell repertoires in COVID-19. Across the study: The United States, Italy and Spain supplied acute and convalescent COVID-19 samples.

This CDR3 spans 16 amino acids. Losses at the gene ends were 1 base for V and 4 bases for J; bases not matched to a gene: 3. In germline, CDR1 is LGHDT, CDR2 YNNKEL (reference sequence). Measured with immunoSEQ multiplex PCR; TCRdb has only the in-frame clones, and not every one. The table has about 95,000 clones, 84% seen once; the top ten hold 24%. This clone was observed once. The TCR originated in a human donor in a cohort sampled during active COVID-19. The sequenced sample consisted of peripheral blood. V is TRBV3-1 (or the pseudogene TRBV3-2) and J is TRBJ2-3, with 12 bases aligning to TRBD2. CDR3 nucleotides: TGTGCCAGCAGCCAAGGGGCTAGCGGGGGGGCAGATACGCAGTATTTT. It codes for CASSQGASGGADTQYF.